This T cell receptor beta chain was identified during a study of CD8+ T cells in alopecia areata. The study's findings and limits: Numerous clones, expanded in lesions, remained in scalp and blood during tofacitinib. For lesional scalp, especially alopecia totalis/universalis, clonality was higher than in normal scalp.

Treatment given: oral pan-JAK inhibitor, 5-10 mg twice daily. Researchers gathered lesional scalp punch biopsies and peripheral blood from patients with alopecia areata. This clone was seen more than once but under ten times. Antigen unknown. This CDR3 region has 10 residues. Trimming removed 4 bases from V and 9 bases from J, with 8 bases in between. Germline CDR1 SQVTM, CDR2 ANQGSEA. The sequencing template was cDNA reverse transcribed from extracted RNA. The data were produced by immunoSEQ multiplex PCR, yet TCRdb's version contains in-frame clones alone and is incomplete. The table has under 350,000 clones, 58% seen once.

This chain uses TRBV29-1 with TRBJ2-3, with D possibly TRBD1 on 5 matching bases. The sequencing used CD4+ T cells sorted from blood, collected at week 24, from a patient treated with tofacitinib. The sequence came from a human donor with alopecia areata. The chain's CDR3 is CSVGGQTQYF. The CDR3 DNA is TGCAGCGTTGGGGGCCAAACGCAGTATTTT.